The 8 T cell receptor beta chains below come from one sample, sequenced in a study of blood T cell repertoires in COVID-19. The data were produced by immunoSEQ multiplex PCR, yet TCRdb's version contains in-frame clones alone and is incomplete. This table has under 250,000 clones, roughly 88% appearing once. Sequenced input: peripheral blood. The receptors were gathered from a woman aged 25 to 39 with COVID-19, enrolled during active disease.

This clone is a singleton in its sample. The CDR3 loop is CASSLWPSGREETKNIQYF. The CDR3 DNA reads TGTGCCAGCAGCTTATGGCCTAGCGGGAGGGAAGAAACCAAAAACATTCAGTACTTC. This chain connects TRBV7-9 to TRBJ2-4; 12 bases fit TRBD2. Germline V gene lookup returns CDR1 SEHNR and CDR2 FQNEAQ (reference sequence). The CDR3 loop spans 19 amino acids. With V trimmed by 2 bases and J by 2 bases, 10 bases remained unmatched. Drawing the rest from reference TRBV7-9 and TRBJ2-4, the complete variable domain is DTGVSQNPRHKITKRGQNVTFRCDPISEHNRLYWYRQTLGQGPEFLTYFQNEAQLEKSRLLSDRFSAERPKGSFSTLEIQRTEQGDSAMYLCASSLWPSGREETKNIQYFGAGTRLSVL.

The genes are TRBV9 and TRBJ2-3; 9 bases match TRBD2. The germline gives CDR1 SGDLS, CDR2 YYNGEE. Trimming removed 1 base from V and 2 bases from J; junction bases left unmatched: 2. This CDR3 is 15 amino acids long. For the CDR3, the DNA is TGTGCCAGCAGCGTACGACTAGCGGTCACAGATACGCAGTATTTT. It encodes CASSVRLAVTDTQYF.

The V and J genes are TRBV24-1 and TRBJ2-3; 7 bases line up with TRBD2. The length of the CDR3 is 14 residues. With V trimmed by 3 bases and J by 5 bases, 4 bases remained unmatched. Looked up from germline, CDR1 is KGHDR and CDR2 is SFDVKD. The CDR3 coding sequence is TGTGCCACCAGTGATCGGGGGGTACTAGATACGCAGTATTTT. Translation: CATSDRGVLDTQYF.

This chain connects TRBV19 to TRBJ1-5; D not resolved. The CDR3 spans 13 residues. CDR1 and CDR2 (germline): LNHDA, SQIVND (reference sequence). Trimming left V 5 bases short and J 0 bases short, with 5 bases between. CDR3 residues: CASSYNSNQPQHF. The CDR3 bases are TGTGCCAGTAGTTACAATAGCAATCAGCCCCAGCATTTT.

This clone is a singleton in its sample. This chain joins TRBV3-1 (or the pseudogene TRBV3-2) and TRBJ1-4; D is unresolved. The length of the CDR3 is 13 residues. Between the trimmed V and J ends, which lost 0 bases and 8 bases, there was a span of 7 bases. Germline assignment: CDR1 LGHDT and CDR2 YNNKEL (reference sequence). The CDR3 coding sequence is TGTGCCAGCAGCCAAGAAGGGAGAGAAAAACTGTTTTTT. It translates to CASSQEGREKLFF.

The chain employs TRBV30 and TRBJ1-1; D might be TRBD1 (6 bases). The germline V gene encodes CDR1 GTSNPN and CDR2 SVGIG (reference sequence). The CDR3 sequence is 13 residues long. Trimming cost V 8 bases and J 1 base, with 14 bases left between them. The CDR3 is CASYRVGNTEAFF. The CDR3 nucleotides read TGTGCCAGTTACAGGGTGGGGAACACTGAAGCTTTCTTT.

The J gene is TRBJ1-1, the V gene TRBV5-4, with 7 bases lining up with TRBD1. This CDR3 region has 17 residues. The ends lost 1 base at V and 6 bases at J; junction bases unmatched: 15. Germline assignment: CDR1 SGHNT and CDR2 YYREEE (reference sequence). The CDR3 here is CASSLLIAGGRRSEAFF. As DNA, the CDR3 is TGTGCCAGCAGCTTGTTGATAGCAGGGGGAAGGAGGTCTGAAGCTTTCTTT.

The J gene is TRBJ2-7, the V gene TRBV7-9; a possible D gene is TRBD2 (6 bases). The CDR3 runs to 13 residues. Per germline, CDR1 SEHNR and CDR2 FQNEAQ (reference sequence). The V end was cut by 5 bases, the J end by 5 bases, with 13 bases between. The CDR3, as DNA: TGTGCCAGCAGCCCCCGGGAGACTAACGAGCAGTACGTC. Translated, it gives CASSPRETNEQYV.